The next 21 T cell receptor beta chains were all read from a single sample in a study of cytomegalovirus exposure and HLA in healthy donors. PCR amplification relied on 60 Vbeta primers (plus 13 Jbeta primers). Produced via immunoSEQ multiplex PCR; TCRdb's table is partial and in-frame only. Seen here are almost 200,000 clones, around 79% observed once, and the top ten hold approximately 0.4%. Sample: PBMCs. The receptors come from a male donor in good health and CMV-seropositive.

This clone was seen a few times. V is TRBV10-3 and J is TRBJ1-1; 10 bases are shared with TRBD1. The length of the CDR3 is 18 residues. V lost 5 bases, J lost 0 bases, and 12 bases stayed unmatched. Germline V CDR1 and CDR2: ENHRY, SYGVKD. The CDR3 spells CAISHSGTGALMNTEAFF. The DNA of the CDR3 is TGTGCCATCAGTCACTCCGGGACAGGGGCCCTCATGAACACTGAAGCTTTCTTT.

This clone was observed a few times. The chain is built from TRBV13 and TRBJ2-1, with TRBD1 matching 7 bases. Germline CDR1 PRHDT, CDR2 FYEKMQ (reference sequence). With V trimmed by 0 bases and J by 4 bases, 9 bases remained unmatched. The length of the CDR3 is 17 residues. The CDR3 DNA reads as TGTGCCAGCAGCTTAGGCCTCATGGGACAGTCATACAATGAGCAGTTCTTC. It specifies CASSLGLMGQSYNEQFF.

This clone was found once. The gene calls are TRBV18 and TRBJ2-7; 7 bases map to TRBD2. The V gene's germline CDR1 is KGHSH and CDR2 LQKENI. This CDR3 has 15 amino acids. V was clipped by 2 bases and J by 5 bases; unmatched bases: 9. Here the CDR3 reads CASSPSTIAGHEQYF. The CDR3 coding sequence is TGTGCCAGCTCACCATCTACAATAGCGGGCCACGAGCAGTACTTC.

The J gene is TRBJ1-1, the V gene TRBV20-1, with a tentative D call TRBD1 (6 bases). Trimming removed 6 bases at V and 9 bases at J, with 14 bases between. Germline CDR1 reads DFQATT; CDR2 reads SNEGSKA (reference sequence). The CDR3 is 11 residues long. The CDR3 DNA reads as TGCAGTGCCCGACAGGATTGTCAAGCTTTCTTT. Amino acids: CSARQDCQAFF.

This sequence joins TRBV20-1 and TRBJ2-7, with a tentative D call TRBD2 (5 bases). With 1 base removed from V and 8 bases from J, the gap between germline ends came to 9 bases. The CDR3 is 11 amino acids. Per the germline V gene, CDR1 is DFQATT and CDR2 is SNEGSKA (reference sequence). CDR3 coding DNA: TGCAGTGCTAGAGGTCCGGGAAAGCAGTACTTC. The encoded protein is CSARGPGKQYF.

The chain combines TRBV2 with TRBJ1-2; D remains ambiguous. Trimming removed 7 bases at V and 4 bases at J, with 10 bases between. There are 12 residues in the CDR3. Germline assignment: CDR1 SNHLY and CDR2 FYNNEI. The CDR3 sequence: CASKEAAYGYTF. The CDR3 DNA is TGTGCCAGCAAGGAGGCGGCCTATGGCTACACCTTC.

The DNA for the CDR3 is TGCGCCAGCAGTCTGGACGGGGGGGACACTGAAGCTTTCTTT. Its protein product is CASSLDGGDTEAFF. This chain links TRBV4-3 with TRBJ1-1; D perhaps matches TRBD1 (5 bases). CDR1 and CDR2 (germline): LGHNA, YSLEER. V was shortened by 6 bases and J by 3 bases, with 14 bases between the two germline ends. This CDR3 has 14 residues.

The rearrangement uses TRBV4-2 and TRBJ2-1; 9 nucleotides agree with TRBD2. V trimming: 1 base; J trimming: 0 bases; junction bases outside the gene matches: 7. CDR1 and CDR2 (germline): LGHNA, YNFKEQ. The length of the CDR3 is 18 residues. The DNA of the CDR3 is TGTGCCAGCAGCCAAGGACTAGCGGCCCTGAGCTCCTACAATGAGCAGTTCTTC. This translates into CASSQGLAALSSYNEQFF.

This clone is a singleton in its sample. The chain is built from TRBV6-5 and TRBJ2-7; D call uncertain. Germline V gene data show CDR1 as MNHEY and CDR2 as SVGAGI. CDR3 length: 12 residues. V was pared by 4 bases and J by 2 bases, with 6 bases between. The CDR3 protein is CASSFNTYEQYF. CDR3 nucleotide sequence: TGTGCCAGCAGTTTTAATACCTACGAGCAGTACTTC.

This clone has only a few counts. The J gene is TRBJ2-7, the V gene TRBV5-1, with D possibly matching TRBD2 (6 bases). V was trimmed by 0 bases and J by 0 bases, leaving 10 bases between them. Germline assignment: CDR1 SGHRS and CDR2 YFSETQ. There are 15 residues in the CDR3. The CDR3 DNA reads TGCGCCAGCAGCTTGGCCCGGGGGTTCTCCTACGAGCAGTACTTC. This translates into CASSLARGFSYEQYF.

As concerns this clone: A read error may account for a junction end that differs from germline. This chain connects TRBV7-6 to TRBJ1-6; the D is unclear. Germline V CDR1 and CDR2: SGHVS, FNYEAQ. The CDR3 totals 13 residues. CDR3 amino acids: CANSLRLNSPLHF. CDR3 nucleotide sequence: TGTGCCAACAGCCTCCGACTGAATTCACCCCTCCACTTT.

This sequence joins TRBV30 and TRBJ2-2, with 12 bases that match TRBD1. CDR1 and CDR2 (germline): GTSNPN, SVGIG (reference sequence). CDR3 length: 16 residues. Trimming cost V 3 bases and J 4 bases; bases outside gene matches: 6. CDR3 amino acids: CAWRPGQGATTGELFF. The CDR3 DNA is TGTGCCTGGAGACCGGGACAGGGGGCTACCACCGGGGAGCTGTTTTTT.

This chain connects TRBV27 to TRBJ2-2; D is ambiguous. Germline assignment: CDR1 MNHEY and CDR2 SMNVEV (reference sequence). The CDR3 has 12 residues. The V end was cut by 3 bases, the J end by 5 bases, with 4 bases between. The CDR3 reads CASSFGTGELFF. The CDR3 nucleotides are TGTGCCAGCAGTTTCGGGACCGGGGAGCTGTTTTTT.

The chain carries TRBV5-8 and TRBJ2-1; 8 nucleotides match TRBD1. The CDR3 runs 17 residues. The germline gives CDR1 SGHTS, CDR2 YDEGEE. V trimming: 5 bases; J trimming: 0 bases; junction bases outside the gene matches: 10. The CDR3 DNA reads as TGTGCCAGCAGTTTCGACCGTACAGGGGGCTCCTACAATGAGCAGTTCTTC. This translates into CASSFDRTGGSYNEQFF.

This clone occurred once. The V and J genes are TRBV7-6 and TRBJ1-1, with D unresolved. Germline lookup yields CDR1 SGHVS and CDR2 FNYEAQ. Trimming stripped 1 base from V and 1 base from J, with 13 bases between. This CDR3 is 16 amino acids long. CDR3 nucleotides: TGTGCCAGCAGCTTAGTCTCGTTGAGTAAGAACACTGAAGCTTTCTTT. It translates to CASSLVSLSKNTEAFF.

The DNA for the CDR3 is TGTGCCACCAGCAGACTCAGCTCTGGGGCCAACGTCCTGACTTTC. The encoded protein is CATSRLSSGANVLTF. This chain connects TRBV15 to TRBJ2-6; D unresolved. Trimming stripped 2 bases from V and 0 bases from J, with 5 bases between. Germline V gene data show CDR1 as LNHNV and CDR2 as YYDKDF (reference sequence). CDR3 size: 15 residues.

The count of this clone is one. This chain joins TRBV20-1 and TRBJ2-7, with a tentative D call TRBD2 (5 bases). V lost 5 bases and J 3 bases, leaving 8 bases between the germline ends. Germline V lookup: CDR1 DFQATT, CDR2 SNEGSKA (reference sequence). The length of the CDR3 is 11 residues. Here the CDR3 reads CSAGDYYEQYF. CDR3 nucleotide sequence: TGCAGTGCTGGCGACTACTACGAGCAGTACTTC.

V gene TRBV7-7 combines with J gene TRBJ1-4, with 7 bases aligning to TRBD1. The CDR3 totals 15 residues. CDR1 and CDR2 from the germline V gene are SSHAT and FNYEAQ (reference sequence). Losses at the gene ends were 1 base for V and 5 bases for J; bases not matched to a gene: 4. The CDR3 DNA reads TGTGCCAGCAGCTTAGGACAGGGTGAGAATGAAAAACTGTTTTTT. Its protein is CASSLGQGENEKLFF.

The rearrangement joins TRBV7-8 to TRBJ2-1, with D perhaps TRBD2 (6 bases). V lost 1 base and J lost 8, with 9 bases in between. Germline V gene lookup returns CDR1 SGHVS and CDR2 FQNEAQ. The CDR3 length is 13 residues. The CDR3 DNA reads TGTGCCAGCAGCTTAGTTTCGGGGGATGAGCAGTTCTTC. This encodes CASSLVSGDEQFF.

The chain joins TRBV7-2 to TRBJ2-7, with TRBD2 matching 10 bases. Germline CDR1 SGHTA, CDR2 FQGNSA. This CDR3 has 19 amino acids. Unmatched junction bases numbered 19, after V lost 5 bases and J lost 3 bases. Written as DNA, the CDR3 is TGTGCCAGCAGCAGAGAGGGTTGGAGAGAGCGGGGGGGGCGCTACGAGCAGTACTTC. It yields the protein CASSREGWRERGGRYEQYF.

V gene TRBV5-1 combines with J gene TRBJ2-3, with 10 bases identical to TRBD1. Looked up from germline, CDR1 is SGHRS and CDR2 is YFSETQ. Trimming removed 0 bases from V and 4 bases from J; junction bases left unmatched: 2. The CDR3 consists of 15 residues. CDR3 amino acids: CASSLGTGGADTQYF. CDR3 DNA: TGCGCCAGCAGCTTGGGGACAGGGGGAGCAGATACGCAGTATTTT.